Below are 10 T cell receptor beta chains sequenced from a single sample in a study of T cell responses to AZD1222 COVID-19 vaccine. The repertoire was sequenced with immunoSEQ multiplex PCR; TCRdb's copy has only in-frame clones and lacks some. The table has about 56,000 clones, approximately 85% seen once; the top ten hold more than 13%. Sample: peripheral blood, taken on day 0 of AZD1222 vaccination. These receptors were taken from an adult in good health.

This clone was counted a single time. V is TRBV12-2 and J is TRBJ1-2; the table names TRBD1, a call not compared with the DNA. TRBV12-2 has pseudogene status. The CDR3 length is 16 residues. CDR3 amino acids: CASRLASAQGMDGYTF. The CDR3 DNA reads TGTGCAAGTCGCTTAGCCTCGGCACAGGGCATGGATGGCTACACCTTC.

This chain uses TRBV2 with TRBJ1-6; no firm D call. This CDR3 contains 13 residues. Trimming took off 3 bases at V and 9 bases at J, with 9 bases between the two ends. The germline V gene has CDR1 SNHLY and CDR2 FYNNEI. DNA of the CDR3: TGTGCCAGCAGTGATTCCGGCTTTTCACCCCTCCACTTT. This encodes CASSDSGFSPLHF.

The sample holds a few counts of this clone. The gene calls are TRBV3-1 (or the pseudogene TRBV3-2) and TRBJ2-3; 9 bases match TRBD1. The CDR3 covers 15 residues. V trimming: 3 bases; J trimming: 2 bases; junction bases outside the gene matches: 3. In germline, CDR1 is LGHDT, CDR2 YNNKEL (reference sequence). This chain's CDR3 is CASSQGQGFTDTQYF. CDR3 bases: TGTGCCAGCAGCCAGGGACAGGGCTTCACAGATACGCAGTATTTT.

The chain recombines TRBV6-2 or TRBV6-3 with TRBJ1-4; 7 positions match TRBD1. The V and J ends lost 5 bases and 5 bases, in that order; junction bases with no gene match: 8. The CDR3 spans 15 residues. Germline loops: CDR1 MNHEY, CDR2 SVGEGT. Written as DNA, the CDR3 is TGTGCCAGCAGTACCGGGACAGAAGCCAATGAAAAACTGTTTTTT. Protein product: CASSTGTEANEKLFF.

This clone was counted only a few times. The chain uses TRBV19 and TRBJ1-4; D gene ambiguous. The CDR3 is made up of 14 amino acids. V was clipped by 6 bases and J by 5 bases, with 13 bases between them. Germline loops: CDR1 LNHDA, CDR2 SQIVND (reference sequence). The CDR3 region is CASRTRTGNEKLFF. CDR3 DNA: TGTGCCAGTAGGACTAGGACGGGGAATGAAAAACTGTTTTTT.

The rearrangement links TRBV28 to TRBJ2-1; 15 nucleotides align to TRBD2. V was clipped by 7 bases and J by 0 bases; unmatched bases: 10. The germline gives CDR1 MDHEN, CDR2 SYDVKM. This CDR3 is 19 amino acids long. In nucleotides, the CDR3 is TGTGCCAGCACGCGCGGGACTAGCGGGGGGCCGAGCTCCTACAATGAGCAGTTCTTC. Its protein product is CASTRGTSGGPSSYNEQFF.

This clone was seen only once. This chain connects TRBV18 to TRBJ2-2; 7 bases are a match to TRBD1. The V gene's germline CDR1 is KGHSH and CDR2 LQKENI. V lost 2 bases, J lost 4 bases, and 1 base stayed unmatched. This CDR3 is 14 amino acids long. The CDR3 protein is CASSPSGGTGELFF. The CDR3 nucleotides are TGTGCCAGCTCACCATCAGGGGGCACCGGGGAGCTGTTTTTT.

The rearrangement joins TRBV28 to TRBJ1-2; 8 positions agree with TRBD1. Trimming took 5 bases from V and 4 from J; bases not matched to a gene: 3. The CDR3 spans 13 residues. Germline assignment: CDR1 MDHEN and CDR2 SYDVKM. This CDR3 is CASSQTGVYGYTF. CDR3 DNA sequence: TGTGCCAGCAGTCAGACAGGGGTCTATGGCTACACCTTC.

J is TRBJ2-7 and V is TRBV5-5; D ambiguous. The V and J ends lost 5 bases and 3 bases respectively, with 15 bases between them. The CDR3 extends over 14 amino acids. Germline V lookup: CDR1 SGHKS, CDR2 YYEKEE (reference sequence). Here the CDR3 reads CASRLGTDIYEQYF. CDR3 DNA sequence: TGTGCCAGCAGACTTGGCACAGACATCTACGAGCAGTACTTC.

J is TRBJ2-7 and V is TRBV7-9; possibly TRBD2 for D (6 bases). V gave up 0 bases and J gave up 6 bases, with 15 bases separating them. This CDR3 is 15 amino acids long. Germline values: CDR1 SEHNR, CDR2 FQNEAQ (reference sequence). CDR3 DNA: TGTGCCAGCAGCTTAGCGGCGGGGACCTGGGGCGAGCAGTACTTC. Its translation is CASSLAAGTWGEQYF.